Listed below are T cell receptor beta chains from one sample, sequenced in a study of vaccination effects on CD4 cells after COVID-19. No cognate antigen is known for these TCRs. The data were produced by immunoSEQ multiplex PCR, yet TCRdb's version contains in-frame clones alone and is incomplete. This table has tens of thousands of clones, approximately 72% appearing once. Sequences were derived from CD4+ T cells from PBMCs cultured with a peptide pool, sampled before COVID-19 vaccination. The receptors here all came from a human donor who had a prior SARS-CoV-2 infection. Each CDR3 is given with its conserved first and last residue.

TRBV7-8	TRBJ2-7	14	CASSFTVVSYEQYF
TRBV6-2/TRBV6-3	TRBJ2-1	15	CASSYGQGSIIEQFF
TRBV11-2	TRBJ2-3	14	CASSRSGGADTQYF
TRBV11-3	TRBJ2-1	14	CASSLMGPYNEQFF
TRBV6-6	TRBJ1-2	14	CASSPAEIYYGYTF
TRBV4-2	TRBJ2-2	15	CASSQIQQNTGELFF
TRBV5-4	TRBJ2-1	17	CASSLGPEFAQVGEQFF
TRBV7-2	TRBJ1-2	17	CASSLDGDTGQHYGYTF
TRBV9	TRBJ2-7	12	CASSVDRGEQYF
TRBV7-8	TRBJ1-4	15	CASSPGTATNEKLFF
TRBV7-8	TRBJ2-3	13	CASSFLASDTQYF
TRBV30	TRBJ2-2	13	CALAMRRVGELFF
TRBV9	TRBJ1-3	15	CASSEATGVGNTIYF
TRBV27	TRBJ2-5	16	CASSSQTSGPLGSQYF
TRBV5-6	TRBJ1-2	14	CASSLTPTGGGYTF
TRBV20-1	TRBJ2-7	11	CSASKGFEQYF
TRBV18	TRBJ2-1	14	CASSPPGSYNEQFF
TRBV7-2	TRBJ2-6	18	CASSRLDPRAAGANVLTF
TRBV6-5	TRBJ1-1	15	CASSYSPGADTEAFF
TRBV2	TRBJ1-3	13	CARQGASGNTIYF
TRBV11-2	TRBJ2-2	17	CASSLVAGWADTGELFF
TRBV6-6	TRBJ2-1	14	CASSYSRESKEQFF
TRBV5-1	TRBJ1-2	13	CASSRRIGYGYTF
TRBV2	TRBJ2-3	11	CASTPSDTQYF